The T cell receptor beta chain described here comes from a study of beta chain features in type 1 diabetes. Findings and limits, study-wide: Patients with Type 1 diabetes showed moderately but significantly shorter TCRB CDR3s in all four CD4+ subsets. Type 1 diabetes patients had fewer VDJ junction insertions and more deletions. Small HLA sub-analyses could not settle whether HLA shapes TCRB rearrangement.

A note on this clone: The antigen is undetermined.

All of the isolated RNA was reverse transcribed, so expressed TCRB transcripts were sequenced. Here immunoSEQ multiplex PCR was the method, and the copy in TCRdb shows in-frame clones only, minus some. Of 200,000 to 250,000 clones in the sample, about 30% are singletons; the top ten hold about 3.9%. Central memory, naive, regulatory and stem cell-like memory CD4+ cells were sorted by CD45RO/CCR7/CD25/CD127/CD95/CD27. CDR1 is DFQATT, CDR2 SNEGSKA, per germline (reference sequence). The ends were cut back, 6 bases at V and 7 bases at J, with 13 bases in the middle. This CDR3 has 11 residues. The chain carries TRBV20-1 and TRBJ2-7; the D gene is possibly TRBD1 (5 bases). Sequenced: central memory CD4+ T cells from blood. This receptor was identified in a man aged 30-40 years in good health. CDR3 sequence reads: CSAKGPREQYF. CDR3 coding DNA: TGCAGTGCGAAGGGGCCGAGGGAGCAGTACTTC.